The next 10 T cell receptor beta chains were all read from a single sample in a study of T cell responses to AZD1222 COVID-19 vaccine. The protocol was immunoSEQ multiplex PCR, while the TCRdb copy is restricted to in-frame clones and leaves out a portion. The sample lists 95,000 to 110,000 clones, roughly 88% occurring once. Sample: peripheral blood, taken on day 0 of AZD1222 vaccination. The receptors originated from an adult in good health.

The chain joins TRBV7-2 to TRBJ2-1, with D possibly TRBD1 on 6 matching bases. V was cut by 6 bases and J by 7 bases, with 13 bases left in between. The CDR3 extends over 13 amino acids. Germline V lookup: CDR1 SGHTA, CDR2 FQGNSA. As DNA, the CDR3 is TGTGCCAGCAGATCAGGGGCAGGAAATGAGCAGTTCTTC. It yields the protein CASRSGAGNEQFF.

The V call is TRBV6-5, the J call TRBJ1-3, with D possibly TRBD1 on 5 matching bases. Germline-derived CDR1 and CDR2 are MNHEY and SVGAGI. CDR3 length: 15 residues. The V and J ends lost 2 bases and 0 bases respectively, with 8 bases between them. The CDR3 coding sequence is TGTGCCAGCAGTTACGGGACGGTCTCTGGAAACACCATATATTTT. Translated, it gives CASSYGTVSGNTIYF.

V and J are TRBV7-7 and TRBJ2-5; TRBD1 matches 7 bases. The CDR3 has 15 residues. Germline V gene data show CDR1 as SSHAT and CDR2 as FNYEAQ (reference sequence). CDR3 in DNA: TGTGCTACCGGAGGAACGGGACAGTACCAAGAGACCCAGTACTTC. It encodes CATGGTGQYQETQYF.

V and J are TRBV7-9 and TRBJ2-1; no reliable D call. Trimming stripped 5 bases from V and 2 bases from J, with 13 bases between. Germline V CDR1 and CDR2: SEHNR, FQNEAQ (reference sequence). The CDR3 totals 15 residues. The CDR3 loop is CASSPDGLTYNEQFF. CDR3 nucleotides: TGTGCCAGCAGCCCGGACGGTCTTACCTACAATGAGCAGTTCTTC.

The rearrangement uses TRBV5-5 and TRBJ2-3; the D gene could be TRBD1 or TRBD2 (5 bases each). Per germline, CDR1 SGHKS and CDR2 YYEKEE (reference sequence). The V end lost 6 bases, the J end lost 0 bases, and 11 bases lay between the germline ends. The CDR3 covers 14 residues. The CDR3 here is CASTLGTSTDTQYF. CDR3 DNA sequence: TGTGCCAGCACCTTAGGGACCAGCACAGATACGCAGTATTTT.

The V and J genes are TRBV28 and TRBJ1-4; the D is unclear. This CDR3 has 12 amino acids. The V and J ends lost 4 bases and 0 bases respectively, with 0 bases between them. Germline-derived CDR1 and CDR2 are MDHEN and SYDVKM. The CDR3 sequence is CASSSTNEKLFF. CDR3 nucleotide sequence: TGTGCCAGCAGTTCAACTAATGAAAAACTGTTTTTT. Based on the CDR3 plus reference TRBV28 and TRBJ1-4, the full variable domain is DVKVTQSSRYLVKRTGEKVFLECVQDMDHENMFWYRQDPGLGLRLIYFSYDVKMKEKGDIPEGYSVSREKKERFSLILESASTNQTSMYLCASSSTNEKLFFGSGTQLSVL.

CDR3 in DNA: TGTGCCAGCAGCCGGGGACTAGCGGGGGAAGCCGGGGAGCTGTTTTTT. It codes for CASSRGLAGEAGELFF. This rearrangement joins TRBV3-1 (or the pseudogene TRBV3-2) to TRBJ2-2; TRBD2 aligns across 14 bases. This CDR3 has 16 amino acids. Trimming removed 4 bases from V and 6 bases from J; junction bases left unmatched: 4. CDR1 LGHDT and CDR2 YNNKEL come from the germline V gene (reference sequence).

A single count supports this clone. The chain couples TRBV4-3 to TRBJ2-7, with TRBD1 as a possible D gene (6 bases). This CDR3 has 15 residues. V was shortened by 0 bases and J by 2 bases, with 11 bases between the two germline ends. CDR1 is LGHNA, CDR2 YSLEER, per germline. As DNA, the CDR3 is TGCGCCAGCAGCCAAGATCAGGGGCTAGCCTACGAGCAGTACTTC. Translated, it gives CASSQDQGLAYEQYF.

A few counts support this clone. J is TRBJ2-5 and V is TRBV9; perhaps TRBD2 as D (5 bases). The CDR3 totals 14 residues. Trimming cost V 0 bases and J 5 bases, with 11 bases left between them. Germline CDR1 SGDLS, CDR2 YYNGEE. CDR3: CASSVAGERETQYF. CDR3 nucleotides: TGTGCCAGCAGCGTAGCCGGGGAACGGGAGACCCAGTACTTC.

The chain recombines TRBV19 with TRBJ1-2; possible D gene TRBD1, 6 bases. The CDR3 consists of 15 residues. Germline assignment: CDR1 LNHDA and CDR2 SQIVND (reference sequence). V gave up 6 bases and J gave up 1 base, with 15 bases separating them. The CDR3 region has the DNA TGTGCCAGTAGGGTAGGGACACAAATTAACTATGGCTACACCTTC. It specifies CASRVGTQINYGYTF.